The 11 T cell receptor beta chains listed next were all sequenced from one sample in a study of shared clonotypes between healthy human individuals. Profiled with immunoSEQ multiplex PCR; TCRdb holds only in-frame clones, not every one. The table includes some 2.1 million clones, about 95% detected once. Naive-designated CD8 cells lacked CD45RO, were positively enriched for CCR7, and omitted terminally differentiated effector memory CD45RA+ cells. The source material was naive CD8+ T cells sorted from blood. The receptors stem from a man between 18 and 29 years old in good health.

This chain connects TRBV6-1 to TRBJ2-7, with 10 positions matching TRBD2. Trimming cost V 1 base and J 2 bases; bases outside gene matches: 2. This CDR3 is built from 15 residues. Germline lookup yields CDR1 MNHNS and CDR2 SASEGT. The CDR3 nucleotides are TGTGCCAGCAGTGAAGAGGGACTAGCGACCTACGAGCAGTACTTC. This codes for CASSEEGLATYEQYF.

The chain is built from TRBV4-1 and TRBJ1-1, with D perhaps matching TRBD1 (5 bases). Germline values: CDR1 MGHRA, CDR2 YSYEKL. Trimming pared 5 bases from V and 1 base from J, leaving 8 bases between. The CDR3 contains 13 residues. The CDR3 here is CASSDSPNTEAFF. The CDR3 DNA sequence: TGCGCCAGCAGCGACAGCCCGAACACTGAAGCTTTCTTT.

J is TRBJ2-1 and V is TRBV4-1; no firm D call. The CDR3 sequence is 13 residues long. Trimming stripped 2 bases from V and 8 bases from J, with 10 bases between. Germline-derived CDR1 and CDR2 are MGHRA and YSYEKL. CDR3 amino acids: CASSQFLRDEQFF. DNA of the CDR3: TGCGCCAGCAGCCAATTCCTGAGAGATGAGCAGTTCTTC.

As for this clone: Different DNA sequences within this sample yield the same CDR3. This sequence joins TRBV7-9 and TRBJ2-7, with D uncertain. The CDR3 length is 13 residues. The germline CDR1 and CDR2 sequences are SEHNR and FQNEAQ (reference sequence). The V end was cut by 5 bases, the J end by 3 bases, with 11 bases between. As DNA, the CDR3 is TGTGCCAGCAGCCCCCTGTCTAGCTACGAGCAGTACTTC. Its protein is CASSPLSSYEQYF.

J is TRBJ2-7 and V is TRBV4-1; D might be TRBD1 (5 bases). Trimming took off 0 bases at V and 3 bases at J, with 9 bases between the two ends. This CDR3 has 14 amino acids. Germline V lookup: CDR1 MGHRA, CDR2 YSYEKL. For the CDR3, the DNA is TGCGCCAGCAGCCAAGACAGGGAAGACTACGAGCAGTACTTC. Protein sequence: CASSQDREDYEQYF.

The V and J genes are TRBV2 and TRBJ1-5, with TRBD1 identical over 7 bases. CDR1 and CDR2 (germline): SNHLY, FYNNEI. CDR3 size: 19 residues. Trimming took 0 bases from V and 0 from J; bases not matched to a gene: 11. CDR3 region: CASSEALSWAGGSNQPQHF. CDR3 coding DNA: TGTGCCAGCAGTGAAGCTCTTTCGTGGGCAGGGGGTAGCAATCAGCCCCAGCATTTT.

The chain recombines TRBV7-9 with TRBJ2-5; 8 nucleotides match TRBD2. The CDR3 has 15 residues. The V gene end was trimmed by 5 bases and the J gene end by 5 bases; junction bases not matched to a gene: 10. CDR1 SEHNR and CDR2 FQNEAQ come from the germline V gene (reference sequence). CDR3 protein: CASSPRLALVETQYF. CDR3 nucleotides: TGTGCCAGCAGCCCCAGACTAGCGCTCGTGGAGACCCAGTACTTC.

V and J are TRBV6-1 and TRBJ1-2; no reliable D call. The CDR3 totals 13 residues. Trimming stripped 6 bases from V and 6 bases from J, with 14 bases between. CDR1 is MNHNS and CDR2 is SASEGT in the germline V gene. As DNA, the CDR3 is TGTGCCAGCAGGGGGTTCACGCAGGATGGCTACACCTTC. Its translation is CASRGFTQDGYTF.

The gene calls are TRBV29-1 and TRBJ1-1; no firm D call. In germline, CDR1 is SQVTM, CDR2 ANQGSEA. This CDR3 is 13 amino acids long. Between the trimmed V and J ends, which lost 7 bases and 4 bases, there was a span of 16 bases. CDR3 protein: CSGERREGTEAFF. Written as DNA, the CDR3 is TGCAGCGGGGAGAGGAGGGAGGGCACTGAAGCTTTCTTT.

The chain joins TRBV4-3 to TRBJ2-4, with TRBD2 identical over 10 bases. Trimming cost V 0 bases and J 5 bases; bases outside gene matches: 10. The CDR3 runs 18 residues. CDR1 and CDR2 (germline): LGHNA, YSLEER. The CDR3 DNA reads TGCGCCAGCAGCCAAGATTTCTCAGCGGGAGGGCCCCAAAACATTCAGTACTTC. Residues: CASSQDFSAGGPQNIQYF.

The chain recombines TRBV4-3 with TRBJ2-5; possible D gene TRBD2, 7 bases. V lost 0 bases and J 2 bases, leaving 19 bases between the germline ends. CDR3 length: 18 residues. The germline gives CDR1 LGHNA, CDR2 YSLEER. CDR3 protein: CASSQEISGEGEQETQYF. The CDR3 coding sequence is TGCGCCAGCAGCCAAGAGATTTCGGGGGAGGGGGAACAAGAGACCCAGTACTTC.